The 27 T cell receptor beta chains in this list originate from one sample, sequenced in a study of T cells in Graves' hyperthyroidism and ophthalmopathy. RNA transcripts were the template for amplifying TCR beta CDR3 regions. When the TCR CDR3 underwent first-round RT-PCR, the HTBI primer set was used. TCRdb used MiXCR to reprocess the multiplex PCR reads, holding one entry per CDR3 protein. Of roughly 380,000 distinct CDR3 sequences listed, approximately 15% were seen once; the top ten hold approximately 11%. The sample was blood. These receptor sequences come from a woman aged 60-75 years with Graves' hyperthyroidism.

This clonotype has ten or more counts. This chain connects TRBV28 to TRBJ2-1, with 7 bases matching TRBD2. The CDR3 is 14 amino acids. Germline V gene data show CDR1 as MDHEN and CDR2 as SYDVKM. The V gene end was trimmed by 3 bases and the J gene end by 11 bases; junction bases not matched to a gene: 10. The CDR3 bases are TGTGCCAGCAGTTTGTTTAGTGGCGGGGGAAAGCAGTTCTTC. Translation gives CASSLFSGGGKQFF.

This clonotype was detected many times. The rearrangement uses TRBV28 and TRBJ1-1; D possibly corresponds to TRBD1 (6 bases). Germline CDR1 MDHEN, CDR2 SYDVKM. The V gene lost 6 bases and the J gene lost 3 bases, with 17 bases spanning the gap. The CDR3 covers 15 residues. CDR3: CASRSGGGGYTEAFF. The CDR3 DNA reads TGTGCCAGCAGGTCTGGGGGTGGGGGCTACACTGAAGCTTTCTTT.

The V gene is TRBV6-2 or TRBV6-3, the J gene TRBJ2-1; the match to TRBD2 covers 8 bases. V was pared by 7 bases and J by 7 bases, with 12 bases of the junction left unmatched. The germline V gene has CDR1 MNHEY and CDR2 SVGEGT. This CDR3 comprises 15 residues. CDR3 in DNA: TGTGCCAGCAAGGGTAGCGGGATTTTAAGGAATGAGCAGTTCTTC. It specifies CASKGSGILRNEQFF.

This clonotype was recorded once. One junction end disagrees with the germline gene, perhaps due to a read error. The chain employs TRBV11-2 and TRBJ2-3; D might be TRBD2 (6 bases). From germline, CDR1 is SGHAT and CDR2 FQNNGV. CDR3 size: 15 residues. CDR3 in DNA: TGTGCCGGCAGGATGAAGCGGGCACTCACAGATACGCAGTATTTT. Amino acid sequence: CAGRMKRALTDTQYF.

The table lists this clonotype with a few counts. The chain is built from TRBV6-4 and TRBJ2-1; D may correspond to TRBD1 or TRBD2 (6 bases each). The CDR3 has 20 residues. Germline V gives CDR1 MRHNA, CDR2 SNTAGT. The V end was cut by 0 bases, the J end by 0 bases, with 21 bases between. This CDR3 is CASSDSKVLGGAGSYNEQFF. The CDR3 DNA reads TGTGCCAGCAGTGACTCGAAGGTACTAGGGGGAGCGGGCTCCTACAATGAGCAGTTCTTC.

As regards this clonotype: A read error may account for a junction end that differs from germline. The chain couples TRBV12-3 or TRBV12-4 to TRBJ2-1; TRBD2 matches at 11 bases. This CDR3 is 14 amino acids long. The CDR3 DNA reads TGTGTCAGCAGGCCGACTAGCGGGGCCAATGAGCAGTTCTTC. Amino acid sequence: CVSRPTSGANEQFF.

This clonotype showed up many times. The chain joins TRBV7-2 to TRBJ1-5, with TRBD1 matching over 8 bases. The CDR3 covers 15 residues. CDR1 SGHTA and CDR2 FQGNSA come from the germline V gene. The V gene end was trimmed by 1 base and the J gene end by 6 bases; junction bases not matched to a gene: 5. CDR3 sequence: CASSLVRGHGQPQHF. For the CDR3, the DNA is TGTGCCAGCAGCTTAGTCAGGGGGCACGGTCAGCCCCAGCATTTT.

This clonotype has at least ten counts. The CDR3 DNA follows: TGCGCCAGCAGCCAAGGTAGCCATGGCTACACCTTC. It yields the protein CASSQGSHGYTF. This sequence joins TRBV4-1 and TRBJ1-2; D not certain. V shed 1 base and J shed 6 bases, with 6 bases lying between them. In germline, CDR1 is MGHRA, CDR2 YSYEKL. The CDR3 contains 12 residues.

This clonotype appeared many times. The chain carries TRBV27 and TRBJ2-1; possibly TRBD2 for D (5 bases). Per germline, CDR1 MNHEY and CDR2 SMNVEV (reference sequence). The CDR3 spans 19 residues. The V end lost 0 bases, the J end lost 2 bases, and 20 bases lay between the germline ends. CDR3 nucleotide sequence: TGTGCCAGCAGTTTATCTGATTCGAGGGAACGGGTTACCTACAATGAGCAGTTCTTC. This codes for CASSLSDSRERVTYNEQFF.

This sequence joins TRBV29-1 and TRBJ2-7; D is tentatively TRBD1 or TRBD2 (5 bases each). This CDR3 is built from 14 residues. Trimming removed 2 bases from V and 0 bases from J, with 11 bases in between. Germline V CDR1 and CDR2: SQVTM, ANQGSEA. CDR3 DNA: TGCAGCGTTGAATCGGGGACGAGCTCCTACGAGCAGTACTTC. Its protein product is CSVESGTSSYEQYF.

Only a few counts were recorded for this clonotype. The chain is built from TRBV20-1 and TRBJ1-4, with D possibly being TRBD1 (5 bases). V was clipped by 6 bases and J by 7 bases, with 18 bases between them. CDR1 DFQATT and CDR2 SNEGSKA come from the germline V gene (reference sequence). The CDR3 loop spans 14 amino acids. CDR3: CSAEVGTWGEKLFF. The CDR3 region has the DNA TGCAGTGCCGAGGTGGGGACTTGGGGTGAAAAACTGTTTTTT.

Many counts were recorded for this clonotype. The chain uses TRBV30 and TRBJ2-4, with D perhaps given as TRBD1 or TRBD2 (5 bases each). There are 11 residues in the CDR3. From germline, CDR1 is GTSNPN and CDR2 SVGIG (reference sequence). V was pared by 0 bases and J by 8 bases, with 5 bases between. The CDR3 loop reads CAWSVGDIQYF. In nucleotides, the CDR3 is TGTGCCTGGAGTGTGGGGGACATTCAGTACTTC.

At least ten counts were recorded for this clonotype. The V and J genes are TRBV18 and TRBJ1-4; D remains unclear. The CDR3 covers 13 residues. The germline V gene has CDR1 KGHSH and CDR2 LQKENI. V dropped 2 bases and J dropped 5 bases, with 6 bases sitting between them. CDR3 in amino acids: CASSPGINEKLFF. Written as DNA, the CDR3 is TGTGCCAGCTCACCAGGGATAAATGAAAAACTGTTTTTT.

The gene calls are TRBV6-1 and TRBJ2-1; the D gene could be TRBD1 or TRBD2 (5 bases each). The CDR3 is made up of 15 amino acids. Between the trimmed V and J ends, which lost 2 bases and 6 bases, there was a span of 14 bases. CDR1 and CDR2 (germline): MNHNS, SASEGT. In DNA form, the CDR3 reads TGTGCCAGCAGTGAAAGTATGTATGGGGGCAATGAGCAGTTCTTC. As protein: CASSESMYGGNEQFF.

This clonotype was found many times. The J gene is TRBJ1-5, the V gene TRBV28, with TRBD1 matching 7 bases. Germline values: CDR1 MDHEN, CDR2 SYDVKM. The junction had 6 bases not matched to a gene; V was cut back by 7 bases and J by 6 bases. This CDR3 contains 13 residues. CDR3 sequence: CASNRGLAQPQHF. The CDR3 DNA reads TGTGCCAGCAACAGGGGTCTGGCTCAGCCCCAGCATTTT.

This clonotype was picked up a small number of times. The V call is TRBV5-1, the J call TRBJ2-7; 8 positions match TRBD1. Germline V gene lookup returns CDR1 SGHRS and CDR2 YFSETQ. There are 15 residues in the CDR3. Germline trimming cut 5 bases from V and 3 bases from J; bases unmatched to any gene: 10. CDR3 protein: CASRKTGQGNYEQYF. CDR3 nucleotides: TGCGCCAGCAGGAAAACTGGACAGGGTAACTACGAGCAGTACTTC. The whole variable domain, filled in from reference TRBV5-1 and TRBJ2-7, reads KAGVTQTPRYLIKTRGQQVTLSCSPISGHRSVSWYQQTPGQGLQFLFEYFSETQRNKGNFPGRFSGRQFSNSRSEMNVSTLELGDSALYLCASRKTGQGNYEQYFGPGTRLTVT.

CDR3 bases: TGTGCCAGCAGCTTGTGGACAGGGGCGAACACCGGGGAGCTGTTTTTT. It codes for CASSLWTGANTGELFF. The J gene is TRBJ2-2, the V gene TRBV5-8; 9 bases agree with TRBD1. The V gene end was trimmed by 1 base and the J gene end by 0 bases; junction bases not matched to a gene: 1. CDR1 is SGHTS, CDR2 YDEGEE, per germline. The CDR3 totals 16 residues.

Many counts were recorded for this clonotype. The gene calls are TRBV28 and TRBJ2-1; D is perhaps TRBD2 (6 bases). Trimming took 5 bases from V and 5 from J, leaving 16 bases between them. The CDR3 totals 15 residues. Germline CDR1 reads MDHEN; CDR2 reads SYDVKM. The CDR3 nucleotides are TGTGCCAGCAGTCCCCCGGGACTCAATAACAATGAGCAGTTCTTC. Its translation is CASSPPGLNNNEQFF.

This clonotype was seen many times. The V call is TRBV20-1, the J call TRBJ2-7; TRBD1 is a possible D gene (6 bases). Germline assignment: CDR1 DFQATT and CDR2 SNEGSKA (reference sequence). This CDR3 spans 12 amino acids. Trimming pared 6 bases from V and 5 bases from J, leaving 14 bases between. The CDR3 is CSAPTPGDEQYF. The CDR3 coding sequence is TGCAGTGCCCCGACCCCAGGGGACGAGCAGTACTTC.

The chain links TRBV24-1 to TRBJ1-1, with a weak D call TRBD1 (6 bases). The germline CDR1 and CDR2 sequences are KGHDR and SFDVKD. The V and J ends lost 6 bases and 11 bases respectively, with 18 bases between them. The CDR3 covers 13 residues. The CDR3 DNA reads as TGTGCCACCAGTCAACCTCCAGGGGTGCGCGCTTTCTTT. It encodes CATSQPPGVRAFF.

In its sample, this clonotype was seen many times. The V and J genes are TRBV6-1 and TRBJ2-1; no reliable D call. The germline V gene encodes CDR1 MNHNS and CDR2 SASEGT. CDR3 length: 13 amino acids. Trimming left V 11 bases short and J 5 bases short, with 16 bases between. The CDR3 DNA reads as TGTGCCGCCCGGTTGATCAACAACAATGAGCAGTTCTTC. Encoded protein: CAARLINNNEQFF.

In this sample, this clonotype turned up many times. The genes are TRBV12-3 or TRBV12-4 and TRBJ1-1; unclear D gene. The V end was cut by 2 bases, the J end by 1 base, with 8 bases between. The length of the CDR3 is 14 residues. The CDR3, as DNA: TGTGCCAGCAGTTTACAGGATTCGAACACTGAAGCTTTCTTT. Residues: CASSLQDSNTEAFF.

The table lists this clonotype with many counts. This chain links TRBV27 with TRBJ2-4, with D perhaps matching TRBD2 (5 bases). V gave up 6 bases and J gave up 6 bases, with 12 bases separating them. The CDR3 is 13 amino acids. Looked up from germline, CDR1 is MNHEY and CDR2 is SMNVEV (reference sequence). The CDR3 DNA follows: TGTGCCAGCAGCCCTAGCTCGGTAAACATTCAGTACTTC. It yields the protein CASSPSSVNIQYF.

This chain uses TRBV24-1 with TRBJ1-2, with D unclear. CDR1 is KGHDR and CDR2 is SFDVKD in the germline V gene. CDR3 size: 18 residues. The V gene lost 3 bases and the J gene lost 7 bases, with 26 bases spanning the gap. CDR3 loop: CATSDAVGREAGGRGYTF. CDR3 DNA sequence: TGTGCCACCAGTGATGCTGTTGGGAGAGAGGCGGGCGGCCGTGGCTACACCTTC.

The sample holds many counts of this clonotype. The CDR3 is CAWSAAAGINQPQHF. The CDR3 coding sequence is TGTGCCTGGAGTGCCGCGGCAGGGATCAATCAGCCCCAGCATTTT. The chain joins TRBV30 to TRBJ1-5; tentatively, D is TRBD1 (5 bases). Trimming removed 1 base from V and 3 bases from J, with 13 bases in between. The germline gives CDR1 GTSNPN, CDR2 SVGIG (reference sequence). The CDR3 length is 15 residues.

At least ten counts were recorded for this clonotype. The V call is TRBV7-9, the J call TRBJ2-3, with 10 bases aligning to TRBD2. CDR1 is SEHNR and CDR2 is FQNEAQ in the germline V gene (reference sequence). After removal of 6 bases from V and 1 base from J, the junction contained 10 bases not matched to a gene. CDR3 length: 17 amino acids. In nucleotides, the CDR3 is TGTGCCAGCAGTCGGACTAGCGGCCTTGTCGGCACAGATACGCAGTATTTT. Amino acid sequence: CASSRTSGLVGTDTQYF. The variable domain in full, completed from reference TRBV7-9 and TRBJ2-3, reads DTGVSQNPRHKITKRGQNVTFRCDPISEHNRLYWYRQTLGQGPEFLTYFQNEAQLEKSRLLSDRFSAERPKGSFSTLEIQRTEQGDSAMYLCASSRTSGLVGTDTQYFGPGTRLTVL.

This clonotype came up once. The chain has TRBV29-1 and TRBJ1-2, with TRBD1 identical over 8 bases. CDR1 is SQVTM, CDR2 ANQGSEA, per germline. The length of the CDR3 is 11 residues. V lost 4 bases to trimming and J lost 8 bases; unmatched junction nucleotides: 3. The CDR3 protein is CSVGTGRGYTF. The DNA of the CDR3 is TGCAGCGTTGGGACAGGGAGAGGCTACACCTTC. The whole variable domain, remainder taken from reference TRBV29-1 and TRBJ1-2, is SAVISQKPSRDICQRGTSLTIQCQVDSQVTMMFWYRQQPGQSLTLIATANQGSEATYESGFVIDKFPISRPNLTFSTLTVSNMSPEDSSIYLCSVGTGRGYTFGSGTRLTVV.